This entry features one T cell receptor (beta chain) sequence. Its antigen is undetermined. The sample comes from a study of early T cells in non-severe SARS-CoV-2 infection. In the study overall: Chains stayed unpaired after sequencing of bulk RNA from unsorted whole blood. Broader study findings: Missing private and CD4 specificities, VDJdb matching favored anti-spike CD8 responses.

CDR1 is MDHEN, CDR2 SYDVKM, per germline. Trimming pared 6 bases from V and 5 bases from J, leaving 16 bases between. CDR3 length: 14 residues. Molecules of cDNA were individually given unique molecular identifiers that were attached to them. TCRdb redid the calling of the 5' RACE reads with MiXCR, one entry per CDR3 protein. The repertoire consists of about 80,000 distinct CDR3 sequences, with approximately 12% occurring once and the leading ten covering about 3.4%. The receptor's source is an adult who was a healthcare worker with PCR-confirmed SARS-CoV-2 infection or an uninfected control (not recorded which). The sample comprised whole blood. V gene TRBV28 combines with J gene TRBJ1-2; D gene ambiguous. CDR3 sequence: CASRSQTASYGYTF. The CDR3 nucleotides read TGTGCCAGCAGGTCCCAGACGGCCTCATATGGCTACACCTTC.